A single sample is the source of the 2 T cell receptor beta chains below, sequenced in a study of blood T cell repertoires in COVID-19. Using immunoSEQ multiplex PCR, the repertoire was profiled, and TCRdb retains in-frame clones only, with some absent. The repertoire holds fewer than 150,000 clones, 70% to 90% seen once, with about 4.5% in the top ten. Sequencing used peripheral blood. The receptors shown here come from a woman aged 45-65 years with acute or convalescent COVID-19.

The chain is built from TRBV7-2 and TRBJ1-1; perhaps TRBD1 as D (5 bases). Deletions cut 5 bases from V and 1 base from J, with 8 bases between. Germline V gives CDR1 SGHTA, CDR2 FQGNSA. The CDR3 extends over 13 amino acids. Written as DNA, the CDR3 is TGTGCCAGCAGCCTAGGGGCGAACACTGAAGCTTTCTTT. This gives the protein CASSLGANTEAFF.

The chain has TRBV4-1 and TRBJ2-7; the match to TRBD1 covers 8 bases. The CDR3 totals 16 residues. V gave up 5 bases and J gave up 4 bases; unmatched junction bases: 13. Germline assignment: CDR1 MGHRA and CDR2 YSYEKL. The CDR3 sequence is CASSVIVAGGLYEQYF. DNA of the CDR3: TGCGCCAGCAGCGTTATAGTGGCAGGGGGCCTATACGAGCAGTACTTC.